These 24 T cell receptor beta chains share one sample of origin, sequenced in a study of T cells after yellow fever vaccination. TCRdb processed the 5' RACE reads anew with MiXCR; each CDR3 protein has one entry. The sample records about 240,000 distinct CDR3 sequences, less than 9% being singletons. The material was CD4+ T cells sorted from PBMCs, obtained 15 days after the yellow fever booster vaccination. The receptors here all came from a man aged 25 to 45 who received the YFV17D yellow fever vaccine.

This clonotype showed up many times. The rearrangement links TRBV7-2 to TRBJ2-1, with D unresolved. The germline gives CDR1 SGHTA, CDR2 FQGNSA. The CDR3 is made up of 14 amino acids. The ends were cut back, 1 base at V and 6 bases at J, with 10 bases in the middle. The CDR3 reads CASSLGQRTNEQFF. CDR3 DNA sequence: TGTGCCAGCAGCTTAGGGCAACGAACCAATGAGCAGTTCTTC.

In this sample, this clonotype turned up a few times. This chain joins TRBV7-2 and TRBJ2-7; 9 positions agree with TRBD2. This CDR3 has 16 residues. J was trimmed by 9 bases and V by 2 bases; bases with no gene match: 14. Germline V gene lookup returns CDR1 SGHTA and CDR2 FQGNSA. CDR3 protein: CASSLQQVAGERGQYF. The DNA of the CDR3 is TGTGCCAGCAGCTTACAACAAGTAGCGGGAGAGAGAGGGCAGTACTTC.

The chain has TRBV10-2 and TRBJ2-3; no firm D call. The CDR3 has 16 residues. Germline V gene lookup returns CDR1 WSHSY and CDR2 SAAADI. Trimming shortened V by 3 bases and J by 0 bases, and 13 bases separated the two germline ends. CDR3 DNA sequence: TGCGCCAGCAGTGATAGTCCGGGTTGGAGCACAGATACGCAGTATTTT. It yields the protein CASSDSPGWSTDTQYF.

The chain carries TRBV5-1 and TRBJ2-7; possible D gene TRBD2, 5 bases. Germline CDR1 and CDR2: SGHRS and YFSETQ. V lost 0 bases, J lost 2 bases, and 12 bases lay in between. The CDR3 is made up of 15 amino acids. The CDR3 DNA sequence: TGCGCCAGCAGCTTGGCCTGGCGAGCGGCCTACGAGCAGTACTTC. Translation gives CASSLAWRAAYEQYF.

A few counts support this clonotype. The chain employs TRBV7-2 and TRBJ2-7; no definite D call. Trimming removed 1 base at V and 2 bases at J, with 6 bases between. Germline CDR1 SGHTA, CDR2 FQGNSA. This CDR3 has 13 residues. The DNA for the CDR3 is TGTGCCAGCAGCTTAGAGTTCGCCTACGAGCAGTACTTC. Translating gives CASSLEFAYEQYF.

The chain's CDR3 is CSPGLLGEQYF. The CDR3 region has the DNA TGCAGCCCCGGACTTCTAGGGGAGCAGTACTTC. The V gene is TRBV20-1, the J gene TRBJ2-7; TRBD2 is a possible D gene (5 bases). The CDR3 is 11 amino acids. The germline V gene encodes CDR1 DFQATT and CDR2 SNEGSKA (reference sequence).

This clonotype was found a few times. V usage is TRBV20-1 and J usage is TRBJ1-2, with 7 bases aligning to TRBD1. There are 14 residues in the CDR3. CDR1 and CDR2 from the germline V gene are DFQATT and SNEGSKA (reference sequence). The junction had 11 bases not matched to a gene; V was cut back by 4 bases and J by 6 bases. The CDR3 is CSAKGEGAVDGYTF. CDR3 nucleotides: TGCAGTGCTAAAGGAGAGGGGGCAGTGGATGGCTACACCTTC.

In this sample, this clonotype turned up a few times. V usage is TRBV18 and J usage is TRBJ2-5, with 7 nucleotides matching TRBD2. Germline CDR1 reads KGHSH; CDR2 reads LQKENI. J gave up 5 bases and V 2 bases, and 17 bases lay outside the gene matches. The CDR3 is 18 amino acids. This chain's CDR3 is CASSPVPSGVGVMETQYF. DNA for the CDR3: TGTGCCAGCTCACCAGTGCCGAGCGGGGTAGGGGTAATGGAGACCCAGTACTTC.

This clonotype has more than one count but fewer than ten. The chain has TRBV7-2 and TRBJ2-1, with a tentative D call TRBD2 (6 bases). V was trimmed by 5 bases and J by 12 bases, leaving 20 bases between them. The CDR3 consists of 14 residues. Germline lookup yields CDR1 SGHTA and CDR2 FQGNSA. The CDR3 region is CASSPMSLIGGQFF. The CDR3 DNA reads as TGTGCCAGCAGCCCCATGAGCTTGATCGGGGGGCAGTTCTTC.

With respect to this clonotype: One base away lies a much larger clone, so this may be a sequencing read error. V is TRBV12-3 or TRBV12-4 and J is TRBJ2-7; weak D call: TRBD2 (5 bases). The germline V and J ends were trimmed by 2 bases and 3 bases, with 20 bases remaining between them. The CDR3 loop spans 17 amino acids. CDR3 coding DNA: TGTGCCAGCAGTTTACAGGAGGTAGCGTACGTTCTCTACGAGCAGTACTTC. Its protein is CASSLQEVAYVLYEQYF.

The V and J genes are TRBV30 and TRBJ2-2, with 9 bases aligning to TRBD1. CDR3 length: 15 amino acids. After removal of 2 bases from V and 3 bases from J, the junction contained 4 bases not matched to a gene. From germline, CDR1 is GTSNPN and CDR2 SVGIG (reference sequence). DNA of the CDR3: TGTGCCTGGAGTCTCGACAGGGGGTACACCGGGGAGCTGTTTTTT. Translating it yields CAWSLDRGYTGELFF.

This clonotype appeared many times. The chain joins TRBV7-8 to TRBJ2-3, with D possibly being TRBD1 (6 bases). V was pared by 6 bases and J by 0 bases, with 19 bases between. Germline V gives CDR1 SGHVS, CDR2 FQNEAQ. The CDR3 has 17 amino acids. The CDR3 DNA reads TGTGCCAGCAGTCTAGCCGGGACACCCCGTAGCACAGATACGCAGTATTTT. This gives the protein CASSLAGTPRSTDTQYF.

The chain couples TRBV12-3 or TRBV12-4 to TRBJ2-7; perhaps TRBD1 as D (6 bases). Deletions cut 6 bases from V and 3 bases from J, with 12 bases between. This CDR3 is 13 amino acids long. The CDR3 is CASRITGIYEQYF. For the CDR3, the DNA is TGTGCCAGCAGAATAACAGGGATCTACGAGCAGTACTTC.

The chain carries TRBV5-1 and TRBJ2-3; no clear D gene. V was clipped by 1 base and J by 5 bases, with 14 bases between them. CDR3 length equals 15 residues. Germline V gene lookup returns CDR1 SGHRS and CDR2 YFSETQ. This CDR3 reads CASSLSTEWGDTQYF. CDR3 DNA sequence: TGCGCCAGCAGCTTGAGTACTGAGTGGGGAGATACGCAGTATTTT.

This clonotype was counted ten times or more. This chain uses TRBV24-1 with TRBJ2-1; D unresolved. The CDR3 is 11 residues long. Per germline, CDR1 KGHDR and CDR2 SFDVKD. V lost 5 bases, J lost 7 bases, and 5 bases lay in between. In DNA, the CDR3 is TGTGCCACCAGTGTTGGTAATGAGCAGTTCTTC. Encoded protein: CATSVGNEQFF.

The table lists this clonotype with many counts. The rearrangement uses TRBV4-3 and TRBJ2-5, with 12 positions matching TRBD2. V lost 3 bases to trimming and J lost 5 bases; unmatched junction nucleotides: 4. The CDR3 contains 15 residues. Germline-derived CDR1 and CDR2 are LGHNA and YSLEER. The chain's CDR3 is CASSHGLAGKETQYF. The CDR3 nucleotides read TGCGCCAGCAGCCACGGACTAGCGGGAAAGGAGACCCAGTACTTC.

The genes are TRBV2 and TRBJ2-3; 7 positions match TRBD2. The CDR3 is made up of 12 amino acids. With 2 bases clipped from V and 15 bases from J, the junction kept 8 bases outside the gene matches. Germline lookup yields CDR1 SNHLY and CDR2 FYNNEI. The CDR3 is CASSERVAGHYF. CDR3 sequence (DNA): TGTGCCAGCAGTGAACGTGTAGCGGGTCACTATTTT.

V usage is TRBV7-9 and J usage is TRBJ1-1, with a tentative D call TRBD1 (5 bases). The CDR3 contains 13 residues. The germline gives CDR1 SEHNR, CDR2 FQNEAQ (reference sequence). Trimming left V 5 bases short and J 4 bases short, with 11 bases between. The CDR3 coding sequence is TGTGCCAGCAGCCTACAGGTAGGCACTGAAGCTTTCTTT. Translating gives CASSLQVGTEAFF.

This clonotype was observed at least ten times. J is TRBJ2-7 and V is TRBV28, with a tentative D call TRBD2 (6 bases). With 7 bases removed from V and 1 base from J, the gap between germline ends came to 17 bases. The CDR3 loop spans 15 amino acids. Per germline, CDR1 MDHEN and CDR2 SYDVKM. The CDR3 protein is CASIHGSGPSYEQYF. CDR3 in DNA: TGTGCCAGCATCCATGGTAGCGGTCCTTCCTACGAGCAGTACTTC.

This clonotype was recorded at least ten times. J is TRBJ2-2 and V is TRBV5-1; unclear D gene. Germline V lookup: CDR1 SGHRS, CDR2 YFSETQ. Trimming stripped 0 bases from V and 8 bases from J, with 2 bases between. The CDR3 has 11 residues. The CDR3 region is CASSLEGELFF. The CDR3 nucleotides read TGCGCCAGCAGCTTGGAAGGGGAGCTGTTTTTT.

The V and J genes are TRBV28 and TRBJ2-3; 8 nucleotides agree with TRBD1. Germline V gene data show CDR1 as MDHEN and CDR2 as SYDVKM. Trimming cost V 3 bases and J 0 bases; bases outside gene matches: 11. This CDR3 contains 18 residues. The CDR3 reads CASSLAQGVLASTDTQYF. For the CDR3, the DNA is TGTGCCAGCAGTTTGGCACAGGGGGTTCTAGCGAGCACAGATACGCAGTATTTT.

In its sample, this clonotype was seen many times. The rearrangement links TRBV5-1 to TRBJ2-3; 12 bases are a match to TRBD2. The ends lost 3 bases at V and 8 bases at J; junction bases unmatched: 7. The germline CDR1 and CDR2 sequences are SGHRS and YFSETQ. The CDR3 contains 15 residues. The DNA for the CDR3 is TGCGCCAGCAGCTCCTCTAGCGGGAGGGCTAGTACGCAGTATTTT. Residues: CASSSSSGRASTQYF.

This chain links TRBV24-1 with TRBJ2-7, with D hard to call. Per the germline V gene, CDR1 is KGHDR and CDR2 is SFDVKD. The CDR3 spans 14 residues. V was shortened by 4 bases and J by 2 bases, with 11 bases between the two germline ends. The DNA for the CDR3 is TGTGCCACCAGTGACCCCAACTATCCCTACGAGCAGTACTTC. Protein: CATSDPNYPYEQYF.

The chain uses TRBV20-1 and TRBJ2-5, with TRBD2 matching 8 bases. CDR1 is DFQATT, CDR2 SNEGSKA, per germline (reference sequence). V was clipped by 4 bases and J by 7 bases; unmatched bases: 8. CDR3 length: 13 residues. DNA of the CDR3: TGCAGTGCTACCAACCTCCGGGGGGGGACCCAGTACTTC. This sequence encodes CSATNLRGGTQYF.